The rows below give T cell receptor beta chains drawn from one sample of a study of beta chain features in type 1 diabetes. Clones were read by immunoSEQ multiplex PCR, and TCRdb kept only the in-frame ones, dropping some. The sample gives hundreds of thousands of clones, 15% of which show up once; approximately 0.015% is in the top ten. Sample: naive CD4+ T cells from blood. These receptors were obtained from a young man with type 1 diabetes. The CDR3 runs from the conserved cysteine through the conserved F or W. D genes are given only for firm matches. Not all rows give a size; the values are once, few, many and, for expanded clones, a class.

>TRBD2|-|TRBV30|TRBJ2-7
TGTGCCTGGCGACTAGCGGGAGTCCACGAGCAGTACTTC
CAWRLAGVHEQYF
>-|few|TRBV7-2|TRBJ2-7
TGTGCCAGCAGCTTGGCTAGCCCGGACTACGAGCAGTACTTC
CASSLASPDYEQYF
>-|-|TRBV7-2|TRBJ2-7
TGTGCCAGCAGCTTAGGGGCAGGGTCGTCCTACGAGCAGTACTTC
CASSLGAGSSYEQYF
>-|few|TRBV7-9|TRBJ1-2
TGTGCCAGCAGCTTAGGGCCAGACACCCCCACCTTC
CASSLGPDTPTF
>-|-|TRBV16|TRBJ1-5
TGTGCCAGCAGCCAATCCCTAGGGGATCAGCCCCAGCATTTT
CASSQSLGDQPQHF
>-|-|TRBV28|TRBJ2-2
TGTGCCAGCAGTGATTTGACAGTAAACACCGGGGAGCTGTTTTTT
CASSDLTVNTGELFF
>TRBD1|-|TRBV7-2|TRBJ1-1
TGTGCCAGCAGCTTAGCACCGGGACAGTCTCATGAAGCTTTCTTT
CASSLAPGQSHEAFF
>-|-|TRBV29-1|TRBJ2-7
TGCAGCGTTCGTCAAAAACAGAGATACGAGCAGTACTTC
CSVRQKQRYEQYF
>-|-|TRBV28|TRBJ1-2
TGTGCCAGCACGAGACAGTCTAACTATGGCTACACCTTC
CASTRQSNYGYTF
>-|-|TRBV21-1|TRBJ1-2
TGTGCCAGCAGCAACGGTTCAGGGCGCCACTATGGCTACACCTTC
CASSNGSGRHYGYTF
>TRBD2|-|TRBV6-5|TRBJ2-3
TGTGCCAGCAGTTACTCCGCGGGAGGACCAGATACGCAGTATTTT
CASSYSAGGPDTQYF
>-|few|TRBV4-1|TRBJ2-6
TGCGCCAGCAGCCAAGTGACAGATCCCAGCTCTGGGGCCAACGTCCTGACTTTC
CASSQVTDPSSGANVLTF
>TRBD1|-|TRBV9|TRBJ2-2
TGTGCCAGCAGCGTAGGACAGGGAAAAACCGGGGAGCTGTTTTTT
CASSVGQGKTGELFF
>-|-|TRBV18|TRBJ2-5
TGTGCCAGCTCACCTGCGGGCCCGGAGACCCAGTACTTC
CASSPAGPETQYF
>TRBD2|-|TRBV29-1|TRBJ2-2
TGCAGCGCCGCCCGGGGGGGGTCGGTCACCGGGGAGCTGTTTTTT
CSAARGGSVTGELFF
>-|few|TRBV20-1|TRBJ2-7
TGCAGTGCTACCCTCCGGGAGCAGTACTTC
CSATLREQYF
>TRBD1|few|TRBV5-1|TRBJ2-1
TGCGCCAGCAGCCATCTGGGACAGGGTTACAATGAGCAGTTCTTC
CASSHLGQGYNEQFF
>-|few|TRBV15|TRBJ2-1
TGTGCCACCAGCAGAGACGCGGCAAATGAGCAGTTCTTC
CATSRDAANEQFF
>-|few|TRBV5-6|TRBJ2-2
TGTGCCAGCAGCCCGTTGGGCAGTATCTACACCGGGGAGCTGTTTTTT
CASSPLGSIYTGELFF
>-|-|TRBV13|TRBJ1-2
TGTGCCAGCAGCCAGGAAAACCGGTATGGCTACACCTTC
CASSQENRYGYTF